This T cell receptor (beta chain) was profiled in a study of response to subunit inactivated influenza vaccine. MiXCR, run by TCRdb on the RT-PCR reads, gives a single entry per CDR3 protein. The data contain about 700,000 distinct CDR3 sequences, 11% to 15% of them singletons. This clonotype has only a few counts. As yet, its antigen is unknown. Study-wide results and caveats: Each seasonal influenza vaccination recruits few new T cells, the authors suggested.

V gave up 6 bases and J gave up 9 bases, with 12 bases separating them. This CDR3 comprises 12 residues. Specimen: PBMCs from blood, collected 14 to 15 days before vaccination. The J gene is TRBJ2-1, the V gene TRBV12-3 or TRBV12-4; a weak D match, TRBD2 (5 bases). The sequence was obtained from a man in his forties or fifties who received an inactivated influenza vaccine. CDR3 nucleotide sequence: TGTGCCAGCAGGGAACTAGTGGCTGAGCAGTTCTTC. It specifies CASRELVAEQFF.